Sequencing of this T cell receptor beta chain was carried out in a study of control samples from healthy donors and cancer patients. The CDR3 length is 15 residues. The V and J ends lost 5 bases and 1 base respectively, with 9 bases between them. CDR1 is SEHNR and CDR2 is FQNEAQ in the germline V gene (reference sequence). TCRdb's copy holds only in-frame clones and misses some; the assay was immunoSEQ multiplex PCR. The table shows about 98,000 clones, with roughly four fifths occurring only once. Sample: blood. The sequence came from a man in his 60s in good health. V and J are TRBV7-9 and TRBJ1-6; D is ambiguous. DNA of the CDR3: TGTGCCAGCAGCCCGGACGGTTCCTATAATTCACCCCTCCACTTT. Residues: CASSPDGSYNSPLHF.